This TCR beta chain was profiled in a study of somatic mutations in cytotoxic T cells in rheumatoid arthritis. As for the study in general: Flow cytometric sorting isolated some V beta antibody-stained T-cell populations at nearly 100% purity, and among them were V beta1+ cells that underwent TCRB sequencing.

Assay: immunoSEQ multiplex PCR; the TCRdb copy retains only in-frame clones and omits some. The repertoire holds over 15,000 clones, with about four fifths as singletons. Trimming cost V 3 bases and J 3 bases, with 11 bases left between them. This CDR3 has 14 amino acids. Germline V gene data show CDR1 as MNHNS and CDR2 as SASEGT. Study conclusions and caveats: A slight TRBV07 underrepresentation in rheumatoid arthritis patients was reported without multiple-comparison adjustment.

A note on this clone: The antigen remains undetermined.

The specimen was CD8+ T cells sorted from blood. This receptor was obtained from a man aged 18 to 30 with rheumatoid arthritis. This chain links TRBV6-1 with TRBJ1-1; D is possibly TRBD1 (6 bases). The CDR3 sequence is CASSDPRGYTEAFF. CDR3 bases: TGTGCCAGCAGTGACCCAAGGGGGTACACTGAAGCTTTCTTT.